The rows below give T cell receptor beta chains drawn from one sample of a study of a mutant IDH1 vaccine in newly diagnosed glioma. Their specific antigens are unknown. Assay: immunoSEQ multiplex PCR; the TCRdb copy retains only in-frame clones and omits some. The profile covers about 60,000 clones, with under 90% appearing a single time and about an eighth taken by the ten largest. The sequencing used PBMCs, collected from a glioma patient whose treatment included an IDH1 peptide vaccine. All receptors derive from a man aged 18 to 30 with glioma. CDR3s include the opening cysteine and the closing phenylalanine or tryptophan.

TRBV4-3	TRBJ2-3	CASSLLRRGADTDTQYF
TRBV30	TRBJ1-1	CAWSRPGLPNTEAFF
TRBV30	TRBJ2-4	CAWSRGSGRNIQYF
TRBV27	TRBJ1-1	CASSFRQGTEAFF
TRBV21-1	TRBJ2-5	CASSLERDPVKPRQETQYF
TRBV5-6	TRBJ1-2	CASSRGTFNYGYTF
TRBV27	TRBJ2-7	CASSWGVTKAQYF
TRBV13	TRBJ1-6	CASSLAGPNSPLHF
TRBV7-9	TRBJ2-5	CASSPRESVSETQYF
TRBV4-3	TRBJ2-7	CASSQTLAGEGAEQYF
TRBV18	TRBJ2-7	CASSPPGRGASYEQYF
TRBV6-5	TRBJ1-1	CATEEIMGEAFF
TRBV27	TRBJ1-2	CASSLRFTGGNGYTF
TRBV9	TRBJ2-5	CASSAKGGRAEETQYF
TRBV18	TRBJ2-7	CASSPNRGRTGSHEQYF
TRBV2	TRBJ1-4	CASSDGTGNEKLFF
TRBV7-9	TRBJ2-3	CASSLITVADTQYF
TRBV7-6	TRBJ2-3	CASSQGQRTDTQYF
TRBV27	TRBJ1-1	CATGRARTEAFF
TRBV5-1	TRBJ2-3	CASSAAKGAADTQYF
TRBV10-3	TRBJ1-4	CAISESSEAGEEKLFF
TRBV5-1	TRBJ2-7	CASSFSSSYEQYF
TRBV28	TRBJ1-2	CASRRGTGQLYGYTF
TRBV29-1	TRBJ2-1	CSVEDSLASRVPGYNEQFF
TRBV30	TRBJ1-2	CAWSAGTEINYGYTF
TRBV5-1	TRBJ1-6	CASSLSLDREGSPLHF
TRBV6-5	TRBJ1-2	CASSYSGSNYGYTF
TRBV9	TRBJ1-2	CASSRTGGEGYTF
TRBV2	TRBJ1-5	CASSEDRLSNQPQHF
TRBV18	TRBJ2-2	CASSRYRQADTGELFF
TRBV11-3	TRBJ2-1	CASSSWTSGSAEQFF
TRBV7-9	TRBJ1-1	CASSPPYSEAFF
TRBV4-3	TRBJ2-7	CASSQESSGRYEQYF
TRBV30	TRBJ2-1	CAWGGLMGQGLPNEQFF
TRBV5-1	TRBJ2-7	CASSLGQNYEQYF
TRBV6-6	TRBJ1-1	CASSYSKGMDTEAFF
TRBV7-6	TRBJ2-5	CASRGTSKTQYF
TRBV18	TRBJ2-7	CASSPTVYEQYF
TRBV4-3	TRBJ1-2	CASSQEEAAMNGYTF
TRBV19	TRBJ1-1	CASSIAATGSTEAFF
TRBV13	TRBJ2-1	CASSLGQRGLNEQFF
TRBV5-1	TRBJ1-2	CASSPNQQKTGHGYTF
TRBV29-1	TRBJ1-1	CSVEKMGQGAPTEAFF
TRBV5-6	TRBJ2-1	CASSLSTSGKISNEQFF
TRBV5-1	TRBJ2-5	CASSRWGGQETQYF